Below are 31 T cell receptor beta chains sequenced from a single sample in a study of beta chain features in type 1 diabetes. Investigators reverse transcribed all isolated RNA, so they sequenced expressed TCRB transcripts. Clones were read by immunoSEQ multiplex PCR, and TCRdb kept only the in-frame ones, dropping some. The data hold 150,000 to 200,000 clones, with roughly 65% observed a single time. These TCRs' antigens remain unknown. The study's findings and limits: Across all four CD4+ subsets, people with type 1 diabetes showed modestly shorter TCRB CDR3s.

The specimen sequenced was naive CD4+ T cells from blood. These receptors originate from a man under 40 with type 1 diabetes.

The chain uses TRBV7-6 and TRBJ2-1; no clear D. Germline CDR1 and CDR2: SGHVS and FNYEAQ. The CDR3 is 16 residues long. V was cut by 5 bases and J by 9 bases, with 23 bases left in between. CDR3 sequence (DNA): TGTGCCAGCAGCCCAGAAGGCTCAGCGTCATATTTTGAGCAGTTCTTC. It specifies CASSPEGSASYFEQFF.

The J gene is TRBJ2-3, the V gene TRBV7-2; possibly TRBD1 for D (6 bases). V dropped 0 bases and J dropped 4 bases, with 8 bases sitting between them. The CDR3 has 14 residues. Germline CDR1 is SGHTA and CDR2 is FQGNSA. The DNA of the CDR3 is TGTGCCAGCAGCTTAGCTGCAGGGGCAGATACGCAGTATTTT. Residues: CASSLAAGADTQYF. The entire variable domain, with the rest obtained from reference TRBV7-2 and TRBJ2-3, is as follows: GAGVSQSPSNKVTEKGKDVELRCDPISGHTALYWYRQSLGQGLEFLIYFQGNSAPDKSGLPSDRFSAERTGGSVSTLTIQRTQQEDSAVYLCASSLAAGADTQYFGPGTRLTVL.

This clone has a handful of counts. The J gene is TRBJ2-1, the V gene TRBV29-1; D might be TRBD1 or TRBD2, each matching 6 bases. The V end lost 6 bases, the J end lost 4 bases, and 16 bases lay between the germline ends. From germline, CDR1 is SQVTM and CDR2 ANQGSEA. The CDR3 extends over 14 amino acids. CDR3 residues: CSVGSGALYNEQFF. DNA of the CDR3: TGCAGCGTGGGGTCGGGGGCCCTATACAATGAGCAGTTCTTC.

The rearrangement links TRBV18 to TRBJ2-5; D is perhaps TRBD1 or TRBD2 (5 bases each). CDR3 length: 13 residues. In germline, CDR1 is KGHSH, CDR2 LQKENI. V shed 2 bases and J shed 5 bases, with 9 bases lying between them. CDR3 DNA sequence: TGTGCCAGCTCACCAGGGACCGCGGAGACCCAGTACTTC. Translation: CASSPGTAETQYF.

CDR3 coding DNA: TGTGCCACCAGCAGAGAGCGGGGGGGTTCCGGTACGCAGTATTTT. Translated: CATSRERGGSGTQYF. This chain uses TRBV15 with TRBJ2-3; 9 bases match TRBD2. This CDR3 is 15 amino acids long. After removal of 0 bases from V and 8 bases from J, the junction contained 6 bases not matched to a gene. CDR1 is LNHNV and CDR2 is YYDKDF in the germline V gene (reference sequence). The whole variable domain, remainder taken from reference TRBV15 and TRBJ2-3, is DAMVIQNPRYQVTQFGKPVTLSCSQTLNHNVMYWYQQKSSQAPKLLFHYYDKDFNNEADTPDNFQSRRPNTSFCFLDIRSPGLGDTAMYLCATSRERGGSGTQYFGPGTRLTVL.

This chain uses TRBV6-5 with TRBJ2-1; D is undetermined. Trimming stripped 0 bases from V and 6 bases from J, with 6 bases between. CDR3 length: 13 residues. Germline V lookup: CDR1 MNHEY, CDR2 SVGAGI. The CDR3 is CASSYSIPNEQFF. The CDR3 DNA reads as TGTGCCAGCAGTTACTCGATTCCCAATGAGCAGTTCTTC.

In the case of this clone: Other DNA variants within this sample encode the same CDR3. V gene TRBV20-1 combines with J gene TRBJ2-1; D is uncertain. The V end lost 3 bases, the J end lost 3 bases, and 3 bases lay between the germline ends. CDR1 and CDR2 (germline): DFQATT, SNEGSKA (reference sequence). The CDR3 is made up of 11 amino acids. DNA for the CDR3: TGCAGTGCTAGCGGCTACAATGAGCAGTTCTTC. Its translation: CSASGYNEQFF.

The V and J genes are TRBV13 and TRBJ2-3; 7 bases agree with TRBD1. Germline V gene lookup returns CDR1 PRHDT and CDR2 FYEKMQ (reference sequence). The CDR3 has 15 residues. Trimming removed 5 bases from V and 5 bases from J; junction bases left unmatched: 10. The CDR3 DNA sequence: TGTGCCAGCAGCAATAGACAGGGTATGATAGATACGCAGTATTTT. It translates to CASSNRQGMIDTQYF.

The chain uses TRBV2 and TRBJ2-7, with TRBD1 identical over 9 bases. The CDR3 has 15 amino acids. V lost 5 bases, J lost 2 bases, and 7 bases stayed unmatched. Germline assignment: CDR1 SNHLY and CDR2 FYNNEI. The CDR3 bases are TGTGCCAGCAGTCTAGGACAGGGGCATACCTACGAGCAGTACTTC. Amino acid sequence: CASSLGQGHTYEQYF.

The chain carries TRBV7-9 and TRBJ2-3; 7 bases align to TRBD1. This CDR3 contains 18 residues. Looked up from germline, CDR1 is SEHNR and CDR2 is FQNEAQ (reference sequence). Germline trimming cut 4 bases from V and 2 bases from J; bases unmatched to any gene: 15. Here the CDR3 reads CASSSGTEKSGHTDTQYF. The CDR3 region has the DNA TGTGCCAGCAGCTCCGGGACAGAAAAATCGGGGCACACAGATACGCAGTATTTT.

This clone showed up just once. The chain uses TRBV2 and TRBJ1-1, with 10 bases that match TRBD1. V lost 7 bases and J lost 5; bases outside the gene matches: 7. Germline loops: CDR1 SNHLY, CDR2 FYNNEI. This CDR3 has 14 residues. The CDR3 nucleotides read TGTGCCAGCATTAAGACAGGGGGCGTTACTGAAGCTTTCTTT. Amino acid sequence: CASIKTGGVTEAFF. The whole variable domain, filled in from reference TRBV2 and TRBJ1-1, reads EPEVTQTPSHQVTQMGQEVILRCVPISNHLYFYWYRQILGQKVEFLVSFYNNEISEKSEIFDDQFSVERPDGSNFTLKIRSTKLEDSAMYFCASIKTGGVTEAFFGQGTRLTVV.

This sequence joins TRBV4-3 and TRBJ1-2; 7 bases match TRBD1. Germline CDR1 LGHNA, CDR2 YSLEER. With V trimmed by 4 bases and J by 8 bases, 7 bases remained unmatched. The CDR3 spans 13 residues. CDR3 amino acids: CASSRLQGTGYTF. The CDR3 DNA follows: TGCGCCAGCAGCCGATTACAGGGGACCGGCTACACCTTC.

In this sample, this clone turned up once. The genes are TRBV10-3 and TRBJ2-7; 7 bases line up with TRBD1. CDR1 is ENHRY, CDR2 SYGVKD, per germline. CDR3 length equals 14 residues. The V segment lost 5 bases and the J segment 2 bases; nucleotides outside the gene matches: 6. CDR3: CAISKTGQTYEQYF. Here the CDR3 DNA reads TGTGCCATCAGTAAAACGGGACAGACCTACGAGCAGTACTTC.

This clone has just one count. The chain employs TRBV28 and TRBJ2-7; D is unresolved. CDR3 length: 14 amino acids. V lost 7 bases to trimming and J lost 2 bases, with 15 bases between them. Germline values: CDR1 MDHEN, CDR2 SYDVKM. CDR3 amino acids: CASTIHGSPYEQYF. CDR3 coding DNA: TGTGCCAGCACCATTCACGGGTCGCCCTACGAGCAGTACTTC.

This clone was recorded a few times. This chain connects TRBV7-9 to TRBJ2-5, with TRBD1 matching 9 bases. Germline values: CDR1 SEHNR, CDR2 FQNEAQ (reference sequence). The V segment lost 5 bases and the J segment 4 bases; nucleotides outside the gene matches: 8. The CDR3 runs 15 residues. This chain's CDR3 is CASSPKGQGLETQYF. CDR3 nucleotides: TGTGCCAGCAGCCCGAAGGGACAGGGACTAGAGACCCAGTACTTC.

This clone was seen only once. The rearrangement links TRBV30 to TRBJ2-5, with D possibly being TRBD1 (6 bases). Trimming cost V 5 bases and J 1 base, with 14 bases left between them. CDR1 and CDR2 from the germline V gene are GTSNPN and SVGIG (reference sequence). The CDR3 contains 14 residues. The CDR3 nucleotides are TGTGCCTGGGATGGACAGCCACTCCAAGAGACCCAGTACTTC. Its protein is CAWDGQPLQETQYF. The variable domain in full, with the rest retrieved from reference TRBV30 and TRBJ2-5, is SQTIHQWPATLVQPVGSPLSLECTVEGTSNPNLYWYRQAAGRGLQLLFYSVGIGQISSEVPQNLSASRPQDRQFILSSKKLLLSDSGFYLCAWDGQPLQETQYFGPGTRLLVL.

CDR3 loop: CASSSLAGGRVHTQYF. CDR3 bases: TGTGCCAGCAGTTCCTTAGCGGGGGGCCGCGTACATACGCAGTATTTT. V usage is TRBV28 and J usage is TRBJ2-3; TRBD2 matches 10 bases. The CDR3 extends over 16 amino acids. Germline-derived CDR1 and CDR2 are MDHEN and SYDVKM. The J segment lost 7 bases and the V segment lost 4 bases, leaving 11 bases of the junction unmatched.

The chain combines TRBV9 with TRBJ2-1; unclear D gene. The germline CDR1 and CDR2 sequences are SGDLS and YYNGEE. V gave up 3 bases and J gave up 6 bases, with 7 bases separating them. The CDR3 sequence is 12 residues long. The CDR3 loop is CASSARGNEQFF. CDR3 coding DNA: TGTGCCAGCAGCGCCCGCGGCAATGAGCAGTTCTTC.

The CDR3 reads CASSPGQLTNYGYTF. The DNA for the CDR3 is TGTGCCAGCAGTCCGGGACAGCTAACTAACTATGGCTACACCTTC. This rearrangement joins TRBV7-2 to TRBJ1-2; 7 positions match TRBD1. CDR3 length: 15 residues. CDR1 SGHTA and CDR2 FQGNSA come from the germline V gene. V shed 6 bases, J shed 0 bases, and the junction held 7 bases outside the gene matches.

This clone has just a few counts. The chain carries TRBV4-1 and TRBJ2-7; 8 nucleotides agree with TRBD1. The V segment lost 0 bases and the J segment 3 bases; nucleotides outside the gene matches: 7. This CDR3 is 16 amino acids long. CDR1 MGHRA and CDR2 YSYEKL come from the germline V gene. Here the CDR3 DNA reads TGCGCCAGCAGCCAAGATTGGACAGGGACGGTCTACGAGCAGTACTTC. The encoded protein is CASSQDWTGTVYEQYF.

J is TRBJ1-2 and V is TRBV30; D remains unclear. The CDR3 sequence is 13 residues long. Per germline, CDR1 GTSNPN and CDR2 SVGIG (reference sequence). V lost 2 bases to trimming and J lost 7 bases, with 14 bases between them. The CDR3 DNA is TGTGCCTGGAGTCGTACAGTAGGATCTGGCTACACCTTC. As protein: CAWSRTVGSGYTF.

This CDR3 reads CASSVGGTSSGANVLTF. The CDR3, as DNA: TGTGCCAGCAGCGTAGGCGGCACCTCCTCTGGGGCCAACGTCCTGACTTTC. The chain uses TRBV9 and TRBJ2-6, with unresolved D. Trimming took off 0 bases at V and 0 bases at J, with 10 bases between the two ends. CDR1 and CDR2 (germline): SGDLS, YYNGEE. The CDR3 runs 17 residues.

This clone was seen more than once but under ten times. The chain uses TRBV30 and TRBJ1-1; no definite D call. Germline CDR1 and CDR2: GTSNPN and SVGIG (reference sequence). The CDR3 is 11 amino acids. V was pared by 5 bases and J by 7 bases, with 11 bases between. CDR3 sequence reads: CAWEPGVEAFF. CDR3 sequence (DNA): TGTGCCTGGGAACCTGGAGTTGAAGCTTTCTTT.

This chain connects TRBV30 to TRBJ2-1, with a possible D match to TRBD2 (7 bases). Germline V lookup: CDR1 GTSNPN, CDR2 SVGIG (reference sequence). The V and J ends lost 0 bases and 7 bases respectively, with 25 bases between them. The CDR3 sequence is 18 residues long. CDR3 DNA: TGTGCCTGGAGTGTTGACAGAATGGCGGGGGCCTCGGATAATGAGCAGTTCTTC. This translates into CAWSVDRMAGASDNEQFF.

The rearrangement links TRBV7-9 to TRBJ1-4, with TRBD1 matching 8 bases. J lost 8 bases, V lost 1 base, and 6 bases had no gene match. This CDR3 has 15 residues. The germline CDR1 and CDR2 sequences are SEHNR and FQNEAQ (reference sequence). For the CDR3, the DNA is TGTGCCAGCAGCTTAGGACGACAGGGGAGGGAAAAACTGTTTTTT. Amino acids: CASSLGRQGREKLFF.

J is TRBJ2-5 and V is TRBV5-4; 9 bases are a match to TRBD1. CDR1 SGHNT and CDR2 YYREEE come from the germline V gene (reference sequence). This CDR3 is built from 14 residues. Trimming removed 4 bases from V and 2 bases from J; junction bases left unmatched: 3. CDR3 sequence (DNA): TGTGCCAGCAGCCCGGGGACAGGGCAAGAGACCCAGTACTTC. Its protein product is CASSPGTGQETQYF.

The gene calls are TRBV10-2 and TRBJ2-2; D gene unclear. This CDR3 is built from 13 residues. Trimming shortened V by 5 bases and J by 5 bases, and 9 bases separated the two germline ends. Germline CDR1 is WSHSY and CDR2 is SAAADI. The CDR3 DNA reads TGCGCCAGCAGTTCGATAGCTACCGGGGAGCTGTTTTTT. Translating gives CASSSIATGELFF.

The J gene is TRBJ2-5, the V gene TRBV2; D ambiguous. Germline lookup yields CDR1 SNHLY and CDR2 FYNNEI. Between the trimmed V and J ends, which lost 4 bases and 2 bases, there was a span of 8 bases. The CDR3 runs to 13 residues. The CDR3, as DNA: TGTGCCAGCAGTGGATCAAGGCAAGAGACCCAGTACTTC. It yields the protein CASSGSRQETQYF.

This clone was detected once. This chain connects TRBV9 to TRBJ2-1; D perhaps matches TRBD1 (6 bases). The CDR3 runs 13 residues. Trimming shortened V by 4 bases and J by 10 bases, and 15 bases separated the two germline ends. Germline V gives CDR1 SGDLS, CDR2 YYNGEE. The chain's CDR3 is CASSLFGDIEQFF. Here the CDR3 DNA reads TGTGCCAGCAGCTTATTCGGGGACATAGAGCAGTTCTTC.

The chain has TRBV30 and TRBJ2-3; D is ambiguous. Germline lookup yields CDR1 GTSNPN and CDR2 SVGIG (reference sequence). Trimming stripped 0 bases from V and 2 bases from J, with 9 bases between. The CDR3 extends over 14 amino acids. The CDR3: CAWSVYQNTDTQYF. In DNA form, the CDR3 reads TGTGCCTGGAGTGTCTACCAAAACACAGATACGCAGTATTTT.

In this sample, this clone turned up once. V is TRBV18 and J is TRBJ2-3, with unresolved D. V was cut by 2 bases and J by 0 bases, with 12 bases left in between. CDR1 is KGHSH, CDR2 LQKENI, per germline. The CDR3 spans 16 residues. The CDR3 sequence is CASSPTLQSSTDTQYF. The CDR3 nucleotides read TGTGCCAGCTCACCAACACTTCAATCTAGCACAGATACGCAGTATTTT. Variable domain in full (rest from reference TRBV18 and TRBJ2-3): NAGVMQNPRHLVRRRGQEARLRCSPMKGHSHVYWYRQLPEEGLKFMVYLQKENIIDESGMPKERFSAEFPKEGPSILRIQQVVRGDSAAYFCASSPTLQSSTDTQYFGPGTRLTVL.